A selection of T cell receptor beta chains follows, all from one sample in a study of blood T cell repertoires in COVID-19. Repertoires were generated with immunoSEQ multiplex PCR, while TCRdb's copy carries only in-frame clones and drops some. The table records roughly 340,000 clones, 75% to 90% of them present only once. Sequences were obtained from PBMCs or T cells enriched from blood (not recorded which). Receptor source: a man aged 18 to 30 who had recovered from COVID-19. The CDR3 runs from the conserved cysteine through the conserved F or W. A D gene is named only where the DNA matches it firmly. Only some rows state a clone size, as once, few, many or a class for expanded clones.

clone_size: NA
d_call: NA
v_call: TRBV2
j_call: TRBJ1-3
cdr3_aa: CASSDFRPGGNTIYF
cdr3_nt: TGTGCCAGCAGTGATTTCAGGCCAGGTGGAAACACCATATATTTT

clone_size: NA
d_call: NA
v_call: TRBV28
j_call: TRBJ2-5
cdr3_aa: CASSLPLTGLTGETQYF
cdr3_nt: TGTGCCAGCAGTTTACCCCTTACCGGACTGACTGGAGAGACCCAGTACTTC

clone_size: NA
d_call: NA
v_call: TRBV6-2/TRBV6-3
j_call: TRBJ2-2
cdr3_aa: CASSYRGRLLMAGELFF
cdr3_nt: TGTGCCAGCAGTTACAGGGGAAGGCTCTTAATGGCCGGGGAGCTGTTTTTT

clone_size: NA
d_call: NA
v_call: TRBV3-1/TRBV3-2
j_call: TRBJ1-5
cdr3_aa: CASSQDSHQPQHF
cdr3_nt: TGTGCCAGCAGCCAAGACAGTCATCAGCCCCAGCATTTT

clone_size: NA
d_call: NA
v_call: TRBV9
j_call: TRBJ2-2
cdr3_aa: CASSVGGGNGPGELFF
cdr3_nt: TGTGCCAGCAGCGTAGGAGGAGGGAATGGTCCCGGGGAGCTGTTTTTT

clone_size: NA
d_call: NA
v_call: TRBV29-1
j_call: TRBJ1-5
cdr3_aa: CSVGGRDNQPQHF
cdr3_nt: TGCAGCGTTGGAGGCAGAGACAATCAGCCCCAGCATTTT

clone_size: NA
d_call: NA
v_call: TRBV19
j_call: TRBJ1-1
cdr3_aa: CASGGRVMNTEAFF
cdr3_nt: TGTGCCAGTGGGGGCAGAGTTATGAACACTGAAGCTTTCTTT

clone_size: once
d_call: TRBD1
v_call: TRBV27
j_call: TRBJ1-2
cdr3_aa: CASSLIATGFYGYTF
cdr3_nt: TGTGCCAGCAGTCTAATAGCGACAGGGTTCTATGGCTACACCTTC

clone_size: NA
d_call: NA
v_call: TRBV2
j_call: TRBJ2-2
cdr3_aa: CASRGGLNTGELFF
cdr3_nt: TGTGCCAGCAGGGGGGGGCTCAACACCGGGGAGCTGTTTTTT

clone_size: NA
d_call: NA
v_call: TRBV7-2
j_call: TRBJ2-7
cdr3_aa: CASSLGSTTGVYEQYF
cdr3_nt: TGTGCCAGCAGCTTAGGCAGCACTACCGGGGTTTACGAGCAGTACTTC

clone_size: NA
d_call: TRBD1
v_call: TRBV3-1/TRBV3-2
j_call: TRBJ1-6
cdr3_aa: CASSPGQGNSPLHF
cdr3_nt: TGTGCCAGCAGCCCGGGACAGGGGAATTCACCCCTCCACTTT

clone_size: NA
d_call: NA
v_call: TRBV9
j_call: TRBJ2-1
cdr3_aa: CASSVTAYNEQFF
cdr3_nt: TGTGCCAGCAGCGTTACGGCCTACAATGAGCAGTTCTTC

clone_size: NA
d_call: TRBD2
v_call: TRBV11-2
j_call: TRBJ2-1
cdr3_aa: CASTEGGLAGSNEQFF
cdr3_nt: TGTGCCAGCACCGAGGGGGGGCTAGCGGGATCGAATGAGCAGTTCTTC

clone_size: NA
d_call: NA
v_call: TRBV15
j_call: TRBJ1-2
cdr3_aa: CATSREQGYGYTF
cdr3_nt: TGTGCCACCAGCAGAGAACAGGGTTATGGCTACACCTTC

clone_size: NA
d_call: NA
v_call: TRBV10-3
j_call: TRBJ1-1
cdr3_aa: CAISVEALGLFNTEAFF
cdr3_nt: TGTGCCATCAGTGTGGAAGCTTTGGGCCTCTTCAACACTGAAGCTTTCTTT

clone_size: NA
d_call: TRBD1
v_call: TRBV9
j_call: TRBJ1-6
cdr3_aa: CASSPGQDNSPLHF
cdr3_nt: TGTGCCAGCAGCCCGGGACAGGATAATTCACCCCTCCACTTT

clone_size: NA
d_call: NA
v_call: TRBV4-3
j_call: TRBJ2-7
cdr3_aa: CASSQETASYEQYF
cdr3_nt: TGCGCCAGCAGCCAAGAGACAGCTTCCTACGAGCAGTACTTC

clone_size: NA
d_call: NA
v_call: TRBV5-6
j_call: TRBJ1-3
cdr3_aa: CASSLPGNTIYF
cdr3_nt: TGTGCCAGCAGCCTCCCTGGAAACACCATATATTTT

clone_size: NA
d_call: TRBD1
v_call: TRBV24-1
j_call: TRBJ2-1
cdr3_aa: CATSDGQGSVLYNEQFF
cdr3_nt: TGTGCCACCAGTGATGGACAGGGGTCGGTTCTGTACAATGAGCAGTTCTTC

clone_size: few
d_call: TRBD1
v_call: TRBV5-6
j_call: TRBJ1-2
cdr3_aa: CASTHRGRFSIYGYTF
cdr3_nt: TGTGCCAGCACTCACAGGGGCAGGTTCTCGATCTATGGCTACACCTTC

clone_size: NA
d_call: NA
v_call: TRBV28
j_call: TRBJ1-1
cdr3_aa: CASSLSSEAFF
cdr3_nt: TGTGCCAGCAGTTTATCCTCTGAAGCTTTCTTT

clone_size: NA
d_call: NA
v_call: TRBV3-1/TRBV3-2
j_call: TRBJ1-2
cdr3_aa: CASSLLPGKGDVNYGYTF
cdr3_nt: TGTGCCAGCAGCCTTCTACCGGGAAAGGGGGACGTTAACTATGGCTACACCTTC

clone_size: NA
d_call: NA
v_call: TRBV6-2/TRBV6-3
j_call: TRBJ2-7
cdr3_aa: CASSSNTDSDEQYF
cdr3_nt: TGTGCCAGCAGTTCCAACACGGACTCGGATGAGCAGTACTTC

clone_size: once
d_call: NA
v_call: TRBV5-1
j_call: TRBJ1-6
cdr3_aa: CASSLRTTGESNSPLHF
cdr3_nt: TGCGCCAGCAGCCTCAGGACTACAGGAGAATCTAATTCACCCCTCCACTTT

clone_size: once
d_call: NA
v_call: TRBV7-9
j_call: TRBJ2-1
cdr3_aa: CASSLPGTPYNEQFF
cdr3_nt: TGTGCCAGCAGCTTGCCGGGGACACCCTACAATGAGCAGTTCTTC

clone_size: once
d_call: TRBD1
v_call: TRBV4-3
j_call: TRBJ1-3
cdr3_aa: CASSQHAGTDWSGNTIYF
cdr3_nt: TGCGCCAGCAGCCAACACGCCGGGACAGATTGGTCTGGAAACACCATATATTTT

clone_size: NA
d_call: TRBD2
v_call: TRBV2
j_call: TRBJ2-3
cdr3_aa: CASTLGLAGVTDTQYF
cdr3_nt: TGTGCCAGCACTCTCGGACTAGCGGGAGTCACAGATACGCAGTATTTT

clone_size: once
d_call: TRBD1
v_call: TRBV10-3
j_call: TRBJ1-4
cdr3_aa: CAISESGQFNEKLFF
cdr3_nt: TGTGCCATCAGTGAGTCGGGACAGTTTAATGAAAAACTGTTTTTT

clone_size: NA
d_call: TRBD1
v_call: TRBV28
j_call: TRBJ1-2
cdr3_aa: CASSGQGAVMFYGYTF
cdr3_nt: TGTGCCAGCAGCGGCCAGGGGGCAGTCATGTTCTATGGCTACACCTTC

clone_size: NA
d_call: TRBD1
v_call: TRBV5-1
j_call: TRBJ2-1
cdr3_aa: CASSPTGGPTYNEQFF
cdr3_nt: TGCGCCAGCAGCCCGACAGGGGGGCCAACTTACAATGAGCAGTTCTTC

clone_size: NA
d_call: NA
v_call: TRBV29-1
j_call: TRBJ1-5
cdr3_aa: CSVEMGANQPQHF
cdr3_nt: TGCAGCGTTGAAATGGGAGCTAATCAGCCCCAGCATTTT

clone_size: NA
d_call: NA
v_call: TRBV10-3
j_call: TRBJ2-2
cdr3_aa: CAISETGGGLNTGELFF
cdr3_nt: TGTGCCATCAGTGAGACAGGGGGGGGACTGAACACCGGGGAGCTGTTTTTT

clone_size: NA
d_call: TRBD1
v_call: TRBV19
j_call: TRBJ2-1
cdr3_aa: CASSIAGTGTYSEQFF
cdr3_nt: TGTGCCAGTAGTATCGCCGGGACAGGGACCTACAGTGAGCAGTTCTTC

clone_size: NA
d_call: TRBD2
v_call: TRBV7-9
j_call: TRBJ2-3
cdr3_aa: CASSSGTSIDTQYF
cdr3_nt: TGTGCCAGCAGCTCCGGGACTAGCATAGATACGCAGTATTTT